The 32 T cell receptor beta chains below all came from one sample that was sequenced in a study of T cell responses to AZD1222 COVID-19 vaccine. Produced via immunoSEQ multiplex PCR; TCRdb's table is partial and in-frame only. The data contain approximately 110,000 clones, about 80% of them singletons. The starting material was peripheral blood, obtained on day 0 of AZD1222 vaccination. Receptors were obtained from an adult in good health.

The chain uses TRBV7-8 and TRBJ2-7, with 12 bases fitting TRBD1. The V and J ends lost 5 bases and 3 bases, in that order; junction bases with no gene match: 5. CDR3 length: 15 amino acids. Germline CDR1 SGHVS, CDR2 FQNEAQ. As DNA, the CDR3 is TGTGCCAGCAGCCCCGGGACAGGGGGCGGCTACGAGCAGTACTTC. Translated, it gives CASSPGTGGGYEQYF.

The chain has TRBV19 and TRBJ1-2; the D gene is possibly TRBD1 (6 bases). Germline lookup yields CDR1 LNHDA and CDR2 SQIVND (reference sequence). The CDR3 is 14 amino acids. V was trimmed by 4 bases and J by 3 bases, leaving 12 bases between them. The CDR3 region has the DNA TGTGCCAGTAGTAAGGCAGGGGCGGACTATGGCTACACCTTC. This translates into CASSKAGADYGYTF. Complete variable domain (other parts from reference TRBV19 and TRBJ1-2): DGGITQSPKYLFRKEGQNVTLSCEQNLNHDAMYWYRQDPGQGLRLIYYSQIVNDFQKGDIAEGYSVSREKKESFPLTVTSAQKNPTAFYLCASSKAGADYGYTFGSGTRLTVV.

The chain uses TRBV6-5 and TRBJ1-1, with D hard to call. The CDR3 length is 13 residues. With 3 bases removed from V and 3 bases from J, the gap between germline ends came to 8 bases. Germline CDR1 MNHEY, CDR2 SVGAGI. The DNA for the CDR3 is TGTGCCAGCAGTTATGAGGGATACACTGAAGCTTTCTTT. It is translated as CASSYEGYTEAFF.

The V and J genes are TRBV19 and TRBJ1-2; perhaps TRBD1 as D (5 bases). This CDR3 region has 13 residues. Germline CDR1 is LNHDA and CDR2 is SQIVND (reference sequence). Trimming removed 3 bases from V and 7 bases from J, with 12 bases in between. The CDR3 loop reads CASSMTVPTGYTF. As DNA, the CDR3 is TGTGCCAGTAGTATGACAGTCCCCACTGGCTACACCTTC.

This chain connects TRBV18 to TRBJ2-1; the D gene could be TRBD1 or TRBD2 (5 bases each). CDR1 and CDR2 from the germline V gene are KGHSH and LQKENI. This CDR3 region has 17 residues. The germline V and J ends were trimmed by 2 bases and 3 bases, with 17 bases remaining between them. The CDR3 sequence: CASSPARGGRGYNEQFF. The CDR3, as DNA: TGTGCCAGCTCACCAGCGCGTGGGGGAAGGGGCTACAATGAGCAGTTCTTC.

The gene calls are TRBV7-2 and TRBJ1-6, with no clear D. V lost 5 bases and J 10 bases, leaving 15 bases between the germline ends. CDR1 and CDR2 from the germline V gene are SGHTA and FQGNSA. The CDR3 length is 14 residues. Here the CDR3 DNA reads TGTGCCAGCAGCAGTGTCAGATTTGAATCACCCCTCCACTTT. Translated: CASSSVRFESPLHF. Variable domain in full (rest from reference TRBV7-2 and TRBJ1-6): GAGVSQSPSNKVTEKGKDVELRCDPISGHTALYWYRQSLGQGLEFLIYFQGNSAPDKSGLPSDRFSAERTGGSVSTLTIQRTQQEDSAVYLCASSSVRFESPLHFGNGTRLTVT.

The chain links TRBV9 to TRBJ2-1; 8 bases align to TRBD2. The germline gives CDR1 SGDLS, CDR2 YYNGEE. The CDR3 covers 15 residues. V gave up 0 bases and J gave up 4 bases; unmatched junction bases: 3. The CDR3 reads CASSVDERGYNEQFF. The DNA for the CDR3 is TGTGCCAGCAGCGTAGATGAGCGGGGGTACAATGAGCAGTTCTTC.

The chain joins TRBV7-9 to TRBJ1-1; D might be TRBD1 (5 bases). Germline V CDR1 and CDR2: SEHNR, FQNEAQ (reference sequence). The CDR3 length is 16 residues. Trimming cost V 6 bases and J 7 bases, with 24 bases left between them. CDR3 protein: CASRPPLPAGSREAFF. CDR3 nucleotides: TGTGCCAGCAGACCACCTCTCCCGGCAGGGAGCCGTGAAGCTTTCTTT.

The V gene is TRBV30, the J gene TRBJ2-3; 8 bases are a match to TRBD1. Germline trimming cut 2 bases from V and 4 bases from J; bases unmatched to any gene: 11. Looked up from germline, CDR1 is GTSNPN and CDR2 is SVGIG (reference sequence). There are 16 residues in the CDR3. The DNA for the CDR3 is TGTGCCTGGAGTATCTGGACAGGGAGGTTCGCAGATACGCAGTATTTT. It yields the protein CAWSIWTGRFADTQYF.

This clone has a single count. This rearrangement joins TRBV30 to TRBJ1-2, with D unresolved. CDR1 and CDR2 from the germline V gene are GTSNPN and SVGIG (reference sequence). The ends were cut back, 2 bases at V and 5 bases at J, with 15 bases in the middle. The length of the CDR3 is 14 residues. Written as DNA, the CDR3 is TGTGCCTGGAGTTCCGGCCAAACTGAGTATGGCTACACCTTC. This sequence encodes CAWSSGQTEYGYTF.

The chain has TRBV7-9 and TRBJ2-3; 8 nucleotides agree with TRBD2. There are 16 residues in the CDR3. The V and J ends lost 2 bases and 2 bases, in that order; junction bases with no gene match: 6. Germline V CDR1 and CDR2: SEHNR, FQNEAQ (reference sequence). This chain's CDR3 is CASSLLGGVVTDTQYF. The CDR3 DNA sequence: TGTGCCAGCAGCTTACTCGGGGGGGTCGTCACAGATACGCAGTATTTT.

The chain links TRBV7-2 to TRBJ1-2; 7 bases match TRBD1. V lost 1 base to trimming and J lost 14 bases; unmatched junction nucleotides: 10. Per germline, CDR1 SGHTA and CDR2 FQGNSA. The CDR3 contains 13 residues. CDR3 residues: CASSLDLLRGSTF. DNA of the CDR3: TGTGCCAGCAGCTTAGATTTACTCAGGGGGTCGACCTTC.

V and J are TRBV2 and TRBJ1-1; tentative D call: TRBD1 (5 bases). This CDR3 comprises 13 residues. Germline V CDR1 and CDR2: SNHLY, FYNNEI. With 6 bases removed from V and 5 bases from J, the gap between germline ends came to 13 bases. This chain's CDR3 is CASRLDTGTEAFF. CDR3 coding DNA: TGTGCCAGCAGGTTGGACACTGGGACTGAAGCTTTCTTT.

The chain's CDR3 is CASSKQGTSGPNNEQFF. The CDR3 DNA reads as TGTGCCAGCAGCAAACAAGGGACTAGCGGGCCGAACAATGAGCAGTTCTTC. The chain carries TRBV3-1 (or the pseudogene TRBV3-2) and TRBJ2-1, with TRBD2 identical over 12 bases. Per germline, CDR1 LGHDT and CDR2 YNNKEL (reference sequence). There are 17 residues in the CDR3. The ends lost 5 bases at V and 5 bases at J; junction bases unmatched: 10.

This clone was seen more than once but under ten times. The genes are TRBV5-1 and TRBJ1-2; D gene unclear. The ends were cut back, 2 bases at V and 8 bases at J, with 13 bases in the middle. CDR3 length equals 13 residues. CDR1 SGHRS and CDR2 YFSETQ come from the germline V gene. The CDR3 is CASSFEGSSGYTF. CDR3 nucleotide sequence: TGCGCCAGCAGCTTTGAAGGGAGTAGCGGCTACACCTTC.

CDR3 residues: CASSKLLGGAPNEQFF. The CDR3 DNA follows: TGTGCCAGCAGCAAACTCCTCGGGGGAGCCCCCAATGAGCAGTTCTTC. V usage is TRBV13 and J usage is TRBJ2-1; perhaps TRBD2 as D (6 bases). The V gene lost 5 bases and the J gene lost 6 bases, with 20 bases spanning the gap. Germline V gene data show CDR1 as PRHDT and CDR2 as FYEKMQ (reference sequence). The CDR3 length is 16 residues. The variable domain in full, completed from reference TRBV13 and TRBJ2-1, reads AAGVIQSPRHLIKEKRETATLKCYPIPRHDTVYWYQQGPGQDPQFLISFYEKMQSDKGSIPDRFSAQQFSDYHSELNMSSLELGDSALYFCASSKLLGGAPNEQFFGPGTRLTVL.

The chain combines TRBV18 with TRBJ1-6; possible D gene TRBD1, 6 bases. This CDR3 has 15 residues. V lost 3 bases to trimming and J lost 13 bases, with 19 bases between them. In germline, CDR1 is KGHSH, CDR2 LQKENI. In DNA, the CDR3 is TGTGCCAGCTCACCGGACAGCCTTCAGGGTCAGCCCCTCCACTTT. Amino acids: CASSPDSLQGQPLHF. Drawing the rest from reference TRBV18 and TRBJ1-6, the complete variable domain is NAGVMQNPRHLVRRRGQEARLRCSPMKGHSHVYWYRQLPEEGLKFMVYLQKENIIDESGMPKERFSAEFPKEGPSILRIQQVVRGDSAAYFCASSPDSLQGQPLHFGNGTRLTVT.

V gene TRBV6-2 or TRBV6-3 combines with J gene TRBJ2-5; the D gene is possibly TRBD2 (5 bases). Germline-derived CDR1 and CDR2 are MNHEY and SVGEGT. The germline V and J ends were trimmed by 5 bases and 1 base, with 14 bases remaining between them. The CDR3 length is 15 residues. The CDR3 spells CASSHGLLLQETQYF. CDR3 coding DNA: TGTGCCAGCAGTCACGGACTTTTACTCCAAGAGACCCAGTACTTC.

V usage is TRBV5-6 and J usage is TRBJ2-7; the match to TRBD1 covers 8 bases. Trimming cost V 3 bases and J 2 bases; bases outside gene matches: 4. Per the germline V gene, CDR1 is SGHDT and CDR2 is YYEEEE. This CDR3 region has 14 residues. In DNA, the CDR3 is TGTGCCAGCAGCTATCCGGGACAGGCCTACGAGCAGTACTTC. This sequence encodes CASSYPGQAYEQYF.

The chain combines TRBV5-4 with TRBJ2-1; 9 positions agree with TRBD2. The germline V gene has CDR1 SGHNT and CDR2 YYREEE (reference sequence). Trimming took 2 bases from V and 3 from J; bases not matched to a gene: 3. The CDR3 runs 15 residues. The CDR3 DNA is TGTGCCAGCAGCTTCGGTAGCGGGGGCTACAATGAGCAGTTCTTC. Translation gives CASSFGSGGYNEQFF.

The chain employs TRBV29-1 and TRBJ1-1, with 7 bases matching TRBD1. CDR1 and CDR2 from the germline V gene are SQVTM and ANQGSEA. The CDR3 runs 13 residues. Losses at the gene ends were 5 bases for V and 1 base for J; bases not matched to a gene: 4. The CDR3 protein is CSVTRGANTEAFF. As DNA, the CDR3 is TGCAGCGTTACCAGGGGGGCGAACACTGAAGCTTTCTTT.

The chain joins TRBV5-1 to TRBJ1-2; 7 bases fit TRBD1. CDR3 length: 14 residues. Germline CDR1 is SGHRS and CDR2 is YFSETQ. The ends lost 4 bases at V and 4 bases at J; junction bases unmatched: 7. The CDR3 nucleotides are TGCGCCAGCAGCGTTTCCGGGACAGCCTATGGCTACACCTTC. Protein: CASSVSGTAYGYTF. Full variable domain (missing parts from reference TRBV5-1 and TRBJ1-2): KAGVTQTPRYLIKTRGQQVTLSCSPISGHRSVSWYQQTPGQGLQFLFEYFSETQRNKGNFPGRFSGRQFSNSRSEMNVSTLELGDSALYLCASSVSGTAYGYTFGSGTRLTVV.

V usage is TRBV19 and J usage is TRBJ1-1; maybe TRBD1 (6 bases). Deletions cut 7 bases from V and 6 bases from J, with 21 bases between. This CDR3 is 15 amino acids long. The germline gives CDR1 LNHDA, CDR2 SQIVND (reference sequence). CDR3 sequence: CASIPGGGRVPEAFF. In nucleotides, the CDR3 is TGTGCCAGTATCCCGGGGGGGGGCCGTGTCCCTGAAGCTTTCTTT.

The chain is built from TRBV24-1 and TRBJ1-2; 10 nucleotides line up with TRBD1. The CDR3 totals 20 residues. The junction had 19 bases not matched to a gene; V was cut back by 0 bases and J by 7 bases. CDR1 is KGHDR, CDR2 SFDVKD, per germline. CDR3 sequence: CATSDLGSRDRGDYRCGYTF. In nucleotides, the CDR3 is TGTGCCACCAGTGATTTGGGGTCCCGGGACAGGGGAGACTATCGTTGTGGCTACACCTTC.

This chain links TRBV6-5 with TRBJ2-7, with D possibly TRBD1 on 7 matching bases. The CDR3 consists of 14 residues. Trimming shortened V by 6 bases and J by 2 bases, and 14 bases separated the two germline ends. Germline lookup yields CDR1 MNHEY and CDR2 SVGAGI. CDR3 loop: CASSPGGNAYEQYF. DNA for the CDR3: TGTGCCAGCAGCCCAGGGGGGAACGCCTACGAGCAGTACTTC.

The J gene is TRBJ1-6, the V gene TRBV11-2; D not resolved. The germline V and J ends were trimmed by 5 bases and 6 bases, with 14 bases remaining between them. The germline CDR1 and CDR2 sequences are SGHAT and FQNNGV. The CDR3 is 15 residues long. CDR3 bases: TGTGCCAGCAGCGGAGCCCCTGACATTAATTCACCCCTCCACTTT. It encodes CASSGAPDINSPLHF.

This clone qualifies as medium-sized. The CDR3 is CASSQENPGTGNQPQHF. The CDR3, as DNA: TGTGCCAGCAGCCAAGAAAATCCCGGGACAGGGAATCAGCCCCAGCATTTT. The chain carries TRBV4-2 and TRBJ1-5; 9 bases are a match to TRBD1. The germline V gene encodes CDR1 LGHNA and CDR2 YNFKEQ. With 0 bases clipped from V and 4 bases from J, the junction kept 7 bases outside the gene matches. The length of the CDR3 is 17 residues.

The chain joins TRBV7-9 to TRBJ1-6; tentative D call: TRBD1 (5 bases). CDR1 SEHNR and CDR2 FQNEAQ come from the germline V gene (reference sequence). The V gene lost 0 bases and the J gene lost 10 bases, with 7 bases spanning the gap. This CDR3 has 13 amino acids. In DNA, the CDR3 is TGTGCCAGCAGCTTAGCGGGGGGGTCACCCCTCCACTTT. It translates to CASSLAGGSPLHF.

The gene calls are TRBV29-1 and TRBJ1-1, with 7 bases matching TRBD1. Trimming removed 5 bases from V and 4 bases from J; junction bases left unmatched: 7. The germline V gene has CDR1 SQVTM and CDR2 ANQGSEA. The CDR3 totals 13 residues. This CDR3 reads CSVWTGAGTEAFF. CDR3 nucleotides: TGCAGCGTTTGGACAGGAGCTGGCACTGAAGCTTTCTTT.

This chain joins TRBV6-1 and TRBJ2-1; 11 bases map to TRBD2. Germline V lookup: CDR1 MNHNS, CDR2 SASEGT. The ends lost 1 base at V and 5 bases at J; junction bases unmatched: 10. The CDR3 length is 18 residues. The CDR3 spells CASSEVASGGPWDNEQFF. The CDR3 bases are TGTGCCAGCAGTGAAGTGGCTAGCGGGGGGCCGTGGGACAATGAGCAGTTCTTC.

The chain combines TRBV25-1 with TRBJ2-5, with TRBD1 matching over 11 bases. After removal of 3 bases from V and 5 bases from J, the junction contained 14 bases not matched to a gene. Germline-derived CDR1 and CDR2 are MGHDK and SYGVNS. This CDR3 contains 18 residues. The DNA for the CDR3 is TGTGCCAGCAGTGACGGACAGGGGGCCATAAGTGGTTGGGAGACCCAGTACTTC. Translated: CASSDGQGAISGWETQYF. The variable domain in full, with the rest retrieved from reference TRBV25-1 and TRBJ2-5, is EADIYQTPRYLVIGTGKKITLECSQTMGHDKMYWYQQDPGMELHLIHYSYGVNSTEKGDLSSESTVSRIRTEHFPLTLESARPSHTSQYLCASSDGQGAISGWETQYFGPGTRLLVL.

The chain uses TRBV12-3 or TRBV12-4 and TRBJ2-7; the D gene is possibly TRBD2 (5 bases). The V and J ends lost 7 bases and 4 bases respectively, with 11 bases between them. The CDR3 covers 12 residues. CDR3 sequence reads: CASTLGGYEQYF. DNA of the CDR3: TGTGCCAGCACCCTGGGCGGGTACGAGCAGTACTTC.